This T cell receptor beta chain was captured by sequencing in a study of response to subunit inactivated influenza vaccine. MiXCR, applied by TCRdb to the RT-PCR reads, yields one record per CDR3 protein. The repertoire holds fewer than 800,000 distinct CDR3 sequences, with approximately 15% as singletons. Germline V gene lookup returns CDR1 LGHDT and CDR2 YNNKEL (reference sequence). Trimming took off 1 base at V and 7 bases at J, with 20 bases between the two ends. The CDR3 runs to 17 residues. Whole-study findings and limits: Each seasonal influenza vaccination, the authors suggested, recruits few new T cells.

This clonotype was seen at least ten times. Its antigen is unknown. The chain uses TRBV3-1 and TRBJ2-1; D might be TRBD1 or TRBD2, each matching 5 bases. Sequenced here: PBMCs from blood, sampled approximately 12 days after vaccination. This sequence was found in a man aged 50 to 59 who received an inactivated influenza vaccine. The CDR3 DNA reads as TGTGCCAGCAGCCAAGGTAGGGGAGTCGCGATCGGGAATGAGCAGTTCTTC. Residues: CASSQGRGVAIGNEQFF.